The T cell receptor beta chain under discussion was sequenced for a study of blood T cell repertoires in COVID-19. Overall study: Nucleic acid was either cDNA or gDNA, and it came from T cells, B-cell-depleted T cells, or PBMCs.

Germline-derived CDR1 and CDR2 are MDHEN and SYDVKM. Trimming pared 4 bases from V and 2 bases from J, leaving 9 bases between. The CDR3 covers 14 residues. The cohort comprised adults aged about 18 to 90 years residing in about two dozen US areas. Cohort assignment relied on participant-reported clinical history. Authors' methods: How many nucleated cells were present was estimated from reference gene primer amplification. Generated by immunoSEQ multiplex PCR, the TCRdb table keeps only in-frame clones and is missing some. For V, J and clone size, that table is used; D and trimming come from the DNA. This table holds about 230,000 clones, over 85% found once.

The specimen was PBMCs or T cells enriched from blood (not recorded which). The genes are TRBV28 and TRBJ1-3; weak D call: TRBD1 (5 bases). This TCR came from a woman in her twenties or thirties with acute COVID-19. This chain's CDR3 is CASSWGGPGNTIYF. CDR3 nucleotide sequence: TGTGCCAGCAGTTGGGGGGGACCTGGAAACACCATATATTTT.